This T cell receptor beta chain was sequenced in a study of control samples from healthy donors and cancer patients. The CDR3 extends over 16 amino acids. V shed 2 bases and J shed 7 bases, with 18 bases lying between them. Germline CDR1 reads LNHDA; CDR2 reads SQIVND (reference sequence). Clones were read by immunoSEQ multiplex PCR, and TCRdb kept only the in-frame ones, dropping some. Of around 130,000 clones in the sample, just over 90% were seen once. V is TRBV19 and J is TRBJ1-5; tentatively, D is TRBD1 (6 bases). The sequence came from a man in his fifties with head and neck cancer. The sequencing sample was made of PBMCs. CDR3 residues: CASSIYGGRRIQPQHF. The CDR3 nucleotides are TGTGCCAGTAGTATATATGGGGGGCGAAGGATACAGCCCCAGCATTTT.